The clone carrying this T cell receptor (beta chain) was seen many times. Its antigen is undetermined. Germline loops: CDR1 LNHNV, CDR2 YYDKDF (reference sequence). This CDR3 spans 19 amino acids. Trimming took 0 bases from V and 0 from J, leaving 18 bases between them. Only healthy Caucasians were included as donors. These data belong to a study of identical twins. Study-level results: Some out-of-frame alpha sequences were shared by twins, and these showed excess low generation probability.

Each CDR3 protein is one row after TCRdb ran MiXCR on the 5' RACE reads. The top ten hold around 2.1% of the sample, which has hundreds of thousands of distinct CDR3 sequences, approximately 8% seen once. The data also belong to a second study, concerning yellow fever vaccine responses in identical twins.

The clonotype originates from a woman aged 18 to 35 in good health. This chain joins TRBV15 and TRBJ2-1, with D perhaps matching TRBD1 (5 bases). The specimen sequenced was memory (CD45RO+) T cells sorted from blood. This CDR3 is CATSRDGPGAGNSYNEQFF. CDR3 bases: TGTGCCACCAGCAGAGATGGGCCAGGAGCAGGGAACTCCTACAATGAGCAGTTCTTC. Together with reference TRBV15 and TRBJ2-1, the CDR3 gives the full variable domain: DAMVIQNPRYQVTQFGKPVTLSCSQTLNHNVMYWYQQKSSQAPKLLFHYYDKDFNNEADTPDNFQSRRPNTSFCFLDIRSPGLGDTAMYLCATSRDGPGAGNSYNEQFFGPGTRLTVL.